Reported below is one T cell receptor (beta chain). It has no known antigen specificity. No base-level quality is on record; no much larger clone is a single base apart. Receptor libraries were prepared by 5' RACE. For sequencing, an Illumina HiSeq 2500 was employed. A second PCR of about 6 to 11 cycles was run with a J-beta primer mix and a sample-barcoded 5' primer. A unique molecular identifier was introduced onto each TCR beta cDNA molecule by a template-switch 5' adaptor carrying 12 random nucleotides. Each sample yielded at least 2.5 million CDR3-containing paired-end reads. First-strand cDNA synthesis was performed from all RNA using the Mint cDNA synthesis kit, with priming by a TRBC-specific oligonucleotide. All cDNA was treated with uracil-DNA glycosylase and then went through a first 18-cycle PCR with the universal primers M1SS and BC2_uni_R. For the original study's pipeline: Each sample was normalized by randomly selecting 1 million high-quality reads, each carrying a distinct molecular identifier. Instead of being binned into consensus sequences, reads with shared molecular identifiers were discarded. MiTCR, with a Q25 quality threshold and the strictest error-elimination algorithm, was used for CDR3 identification, clonotype clustering and error correction. A nonparametric unseen species model with Euler transformation was used to estimate lower-bound total TCR beta diversity. TCRdb handled the public reads itself, with Q25 trimming in fastp and clone calling in MiXCR, and kept productive beta chains. CDR3 protein duplicates are merged, each entry listing the most common genes and DNA. The V and J calls come from TCRdb's annotation, not from the publication. Counted in this sample were over a million distinct CDR3 sequences; approximately 42% of them appeared once. 7% to 9.5% of the sample rests with the top ten.

The sample is drawn from a study of blood T cells in healthy people across ages (dated by TCRdb to the mid-2010s). At the level of the whole study: In model experiments, template switching captured about one uniquely barcoded TCR beta cDNA molecule for every two T cells. To track age-related changes in TCR beta repertoire diversity, the study relied on deep sequencing normalized with unique cDNA molecular identifiers. Donors were grouped into four age groups: young (average 16 years), middle-aged (over 35), aged (about 60) and long-lived (just over 80). To avoid experimental bias, donors of different ages were distributed randomly across sequencing lanes. For two donors (one aged 18 to 29 and one aged 80 or older), the study analyzed two additional independent replicas of 1 million unique cDNA reads from the same blood draw.

Overall results and qualifications from the work: Because donor CMV infection status was unknown, age-related changes in expanded clonotypes were potentially confounded. Estimates of total diversity from one million sequenced T cells were regarded as lower bounds and underestimates. The percentage of naive T cells measured by flow cytometry correlated strongly with observed TCR beta diversity. Compared with the aged group, the long-lived group had more naive CD4+ T cells, fewer expanded clones and increased TCR diversity, a pattern suggesting age selection. As age increased, observed TCR beta diversity per million T cells dropped in a roughly linear way, and a significant reduction was already evident by age 40. Because profiling used bulk unsorted PBMCs, naive and antigen-experienced compartments could not be compared conclusively.

The donors were 40 or so Caucasian individuals from Russia, aged 6 to 90 years, who were systemically healthy. Approximately 11 milliliters of peripheral blood were drawn from each donor into EDTA-treated Vacutainer tubes. Ficoll-Paque density-gradient centrifugation was used to isolate PBMCs, with at least 7 million per sample. Total RNA, at least 6 micrograms per sample, was extracted from PBMCs with Trizol reagent. The percentages of naive CD45RAhigh/CD27high T cells were determined by flow cytometry on a PBMC aliquot from every donor. From the germline V gene, CDR1 is SNHLY and CDR2 is FYNNEI. V loses 4 bases at its end and J loses 2 bases; junction bases beyond the gene matches: 4. The CDR3 sequence holds 15 residues, the cysteine and phenylalanine included. The CDR3 DNA has 45 bases and is translated from base 1.

The sequenced material came from blood. The rearrangement joined TRBV2 to TRBJ2-3, and TRBD2 matches 9 of the central bases. The TCR was taken from a woman aged 18 to 35 in good health. The CDR3 region has the sequence CASSAGLANTDTQYF. The nucleotide sequence reads as follows: TGTGCCAGCAGTGCAGGACTAGCGAACACAGATACGCAGTATTTT.